Below are 7 T cell receptor beta chains sequenced from a single sample in a study of cytomegalovirus exposure and HLA in healthy donors. The PCR ran on 60 Vbeta and 13 Jbeta primers. Clones were sequenced by immunoSEQ multiplex PCR, and TCRdb holds only the in-frame ones, with some missing. The sample yields about 160,000 clones, roughly 82% seen once. The sequenced sample consisted of PBMCs. Every receptor here comes from a man aged 50 to 59 in good health and CMV-seropositive.

The chain is built from TRBV10-3 and TRBJ1-2; 11 positions agree with TRBD1. The CDR3 sequence is 13 residues long. V was clipped by 7 bases and J by 5 bases; unmatched bases: 3. From germline, CDR1 is ENHRY and CDR2 SYGVKD. CDR3 protein: CAITGDRGYGYTF. The CDR3, as DNA: TGTGCCATCACTGGGGACAGGGGGTATGGCTACACCTTC.

The rearrangement uses TRBV19 and TRBJ1-5; D gene unclear. The V and J ends lost 3 bases and 7 bases respectively, with 10 bases between them. Per the germline V gene, CDR1 is LNHDA and CDR2 is SQIVND (reference sequence). The CDR3 contains 13 residues. The DNA for the CDR3 is TGTGCCAGTAGTATGGTCCCGGGACAGCCCCAGCATTTT. It is translated as CASSMVPGQPQHF.

The chain joins TRBV28 to TRBJ1-1; 9 bases match TRBD1. V lost 0 bases to trimming and J lost 0 bases; unmatched junction nucleotides: 2. This CDR3 region has 16 residues. Germline values: CDR1 MDHEN, CDR2 SYDVKM. The CDR3 DNA is TGTGCCAGCAGTTTATGGACAGGGGGGATGAACACTGAAGCTTTCTTT. Translation gives CASSLWTGGMNTEAFF.

As regards this clone: The sample holds other DNA sequences that translate to the same CDR3. The V gene is TRBV5-1, the J gene TRBJ2-2, with D possibly being TRBD2 (6 bases). With 4 bases removed from V and 1 base from J, the gap between germline ends came to 11 bases. Germline CDR1 is SGHRS and CDR2 is YFSETQ. The CDR3 is 15 amino acids. The CDR3 sequence is CASSLGGGNTGELFF. CDR3 nucleotide sequence: TGCGCCAGCAGCCTCGGGGGAGGGAACACCGGGGAGCTGTTTTTT.

V gene TRBV6-4 combines with J gene TRBJ2-1, with TRBD2 matching 10 bases. Germline lookup yields CDR1 MRHNA and CDR2 SNTAGT. The CDR3 has 15 amino acids. V trimming: 5 bases; J trimming: 2 bases; junction bases outside the gene matches: 3. CDR3 nucleotides: TGTGCCAGCAGTCCTAGCGGGAGAACCTACAATGAGCAGTTCTTC. Translated, it gives CASSPSGRTYNEQFF.

This chain connects TRBV29-1 to TRBJ1-5, with D perhaps matching TRBD1 (5 bases). This CDR3 comprises 15 residues. Germline assignment: CDR1 SQVTM and CDR2 ANQGSEA. V dropped 8 bases and J dropped 2 bases, with 19 bases sitting between them. CDR3 sequence reads: CSPLGTEGGNQPQHF. The CDR3 DNA reads TGCAGCCCCCTGGGGACTGAGGGCGGCAATCAGCCCCAGCATTTT. Looking up the rest from reference TRBV29-1 and TRBJ1-5 gives the full variable domain: SAVISQKPSRDICQRGTSLTIQCQVDSQVTMMFWYRQQPGQSLTLIATANQGSEATYESGFVIDKFPISRPNLTFSTLTVSNMSPEDSSIYLCSPLGTEGGNQPQHFGDGTRLSIL.

The chain has TRBV11-1 and TRBJ2-2, with a tentative D call TRBD2 (5 bases). Germline CDR1 is SGHAT and CDR2 is FQDESV (reference sequence). This CDR3 region has 15 residues. The V and J ends lost 1 base and 0 bases respectively, with 6 bases between them. For the CDR3, the DNA is TGTGCCAGCAGCTTAGGGCGGGCGAACACCGGGGAGCTGTTTTTT. Amino acid sequence: CASSLGRANTGELFF.